What follows are 25 T cell receptor beta chains derived from one specimen sequenced in a study of T cell repertoires in cytomegalovirus infection. TCRdb reprocessed the reads with MiXCR, giving one entry per CDR3 protein. Of 510,000 or so distinct CDR3 sequences listed, about a quarter are singletons. Sequences were obtained from PBMCs. The receptors here all came from a human donor in good health (CMV status not recorded). Some clones in this sample may be carry-over from other donors' samples.

There are a few counts of this clonotype. V gene TRBV6-2 or TRBV6-3 combines with J gene TRBJ2-7; TRBD2 aligns across 7 bases. The CDR3 has 17 residues. In germline, CDR1 is MNHEY, CDR2 SVGEGT. The V gene end was trimmed by 6 bases and the J gene end by 4 bases; junction bases not matched to a gene: 18. The CDR3 DNA is TGTGCCAGCAGGAGCGGGACGCTCTCCGTCGGAGGTTACGAGCAGTACTTC. This translates into CASRSGTLSVGGYEQYF.

The chain carries TRBV30 and TRBJ2-2; D gene unclear. Looked up from germline, CDR1 is GTSNPN and CDR2 is SVGIG (reference sequence). V lost 5 bases to trimming and J lost 8 bases, with 9 bases between them. The CDR3 consists of 11 residues. CDR3 coding DNA: TGTGCCTGGGGTCAGAGGGGGGAGCTGTTTTTT. It translates to CAWGQRGELFF.

There are a few counts of this clonotype. J is TRBJ1-2 and V is TRBV28; D unresolved. V shed 2 bases and J shed 7 bases, with 8 bases lying between them. The length of the CDR3 is 12 residues. The V gene's germline CDR1 is MDHEN and CDR2 SYDVKM. Written as DNA, the CDR3 is TGTGCCAGCAGTTTAGAGAGACGTGGCTACACCTTC. It encodes CASSLERRGYTF.

This clonotype appeared many times. One junction end does not reproduce the germline sequence, and a read error may be involved. V and J are TRBV7-2 and TRBJ2-1; D is unclear. CDR1 is SGHTA, CDR2 FQGNSA, per germline. This CDR3 has 14 amino acids. The CDR3 DNA reads as TGTGCCAGCAGCTTAGCTCCTCCGTACACTGAGCAGTTCTTC. Its translation is CASSLAPPYTEQFF. Looking up the rest from reference TRBV7-2 and TRBJ2-1 gives the full variable domain: GAGVSQSPSNKVTEKGKDVELRCDPISGHTALYWYRQSLGQGLEFLIYFQGNSAPDKSGLPSDRFSAERTGGSVSTLTIQRTQQEDSAVYLCASSLAPPYTEQFFGPGTRLTVL.

The V call is TRBV2, the J call TRBJ2-1; 12 nucleotides line up with TRBD2. The CDR3 is made up of 19 amino acids. CDR1 and CDR2 from the germline V gene are SNHLY and FYNNEI. After removal of 6 bases from V and 3 bases from J, the junction contained 15 bases not matched to a gene. This CDR3 reads CASSKGGTSGPTGYNEQFF. In DNA, the CDR3 is TGTGCCAGCAGCAAGGGGGGGACTAGCGGGCCAACGGGCTACAATGAGCAGTTCTTC.

The rearrangement uses TRBV27 and TRBJ2-1; TRBD1 aligns across 10 bases. V was clipped by 10 bases and J by 4 bases; unmatched bases: 10. The CDR3 has 15 amino acids. Germline V gene sequence: CDR1 MNHEY, CDR2 SMNVEV (reference sequence). CDR3 region: CATGETGGPYNEQFF. CDR3 DNA sequence: TGTGCCACGGGGGAGACAGGGGGCCCTTACAATGAGCAGTTCTTC.

The chain links TRBV9 to TRBJ2-3; D is ambiguous. Germline CDR1 SGDLS, CDR2 YYNGEE. V shed 0 bases and J shed 0 bases, with 8 bases lying between them. The CDR3 runs to 15 residues. CDR3 bases: TGTGCCAGCAGCGTAGCTGTAGGGAGCACAGATACGCAGTATTTT. Encoded protein: CASSVAVGSTDTQYF.

This chain connects TRBV4-1 to TRBJ2-3; 10 bases agree with TRBD1. The CDR3 spans 16 residues. In germline, CDR1 is MGHRA, CDR2 YSYEKL. V shed 6 bases, J shed 0 bases, and the junction held 6 bases outside the gene matches. CDR3 in DNA: TGCGCCAGCAGTTCCGGGACAGGGGTTAGCACAGATACGCAGTATTTT. This translates into CASSSGTGVSTDTQYF.

The chain is built from TRBV4-3 and TRBJ2-6, with D possibly being TRBD2 (5 bases). Germline CDR1 and CDR2: LGHNA and YSLEER. This CDR3 comprises 17 residues. V gave up 1 base and J gave up 2 bases, with 12 bases separating them. The CDR3 region is CASSQAGGAAGANVLTF. The CDR3 nucleotides are TGCGCCAGCAGCCAAGCCGGTGGAGCGGCTGGGGCCAACGTCCTGACTTTC.

This clonotype occurred a few times. The V call is TRBV29-1, the J call TRBJ1-2; a weak D match, TRBD1 (6 bases). The CDR3 is 14 amino acids. V shed 6 bases and J shed 3 bases, with 17 bases lying between them. The V gene's germline CDR1 is SQVTM and CDR2 ANQGSEA. CDR3 amino acids: CSVRTEAGDYGYTF. In nucleotides, the CDR3 is TGCAGCGTCCGAACAGAGGCAGGGGACTATGGCTACACCTTC.

The V call is TRBV6-5, the J call TRBJ2-3; TRBD2 is a possible D gene (6 bases). Trimming cost V 0 bases and J 2 bases, with 12 bases left between them. Germline CDR1 MNHEY, CDR2 SVGAGI. This CDR3 has 16 amino acids. Written as DNA, the CDR3 is TGTGCCAGCAGTTACTCCGGACTACCTCTCACAGATACGCAGTATTTT. Translation gives CASSYSGLPLTDTQYF.

The CDR3 bases are TGTGCCAGCAGCTTAGAGGGCAGGACGGGTGAAAAACTGTTTTTT. Amino acids: CASSLEGRTGEKLFF. The chain recombines TRBV7-6 with TRBJ1-4; no clear D gene. V was cut by 1 base and J by 7 bases, with 13 bases left in between. This CDR3 has 15 amino acids. Germline CDR1 is SGHVS and CDR2 is FNYEAQ.

This chain joins TRBV7-2 and TRBJ1-1, with TRBD1 identical over 7 bases. The germline V gene encodes CDR1 SGHTA and CDR2 FQGNSA. Losses at the gene ends were 6 bases for V and 4 bases for J; bases not matched to a gene: 8. This CDR3 is built from 14 residues. Here the CDR3 reads CASRRQGIPTEAFF. The CDR3, as DNA: TGTGCCAGCAGAAGACAGGGTATCCCCACTGAAGCTTTCTTT.

This clonotype was seen more than once but under ten times. This chain connects TRBV4-3 to TRBJ1-2; 7 bases line up with TRBD1. The germline CDR1 and CDR2 sequences are LGHNA and YSLEER. The CDR3 sequence is 17 residues long. The V segment lost 0 bases and the J segment 3 bases; nucleotides outside the gene matches: 10. The CDR3 DNA reads TGCGCCAGCAGCCAAGACGACAGGGTATCTTCTCACTATGGCTACACCTTC. Protein product: CASSQDDRVSSHYGYTF.

This clonotype was seen repeatedly, ten times or more. This chain links TRBV7-2 with TRBJ2-7; perhaps TRBD2 as D (5 bases). Germline CDR1 reads SGHTA; CDR2 reads FQGNSA. Trimming pared 5 bases from V and 6 bases from J, leaving 14 bases between. The CDR3 runs to 13 residues. The CDR3, as DNA: TGTGCCAGCAGCGTAAACGACTACCGCGAGCAGTACTTC. Residues: CASSVNDYREQYF.

V is TRBV14 and J is TRBJ2-7; D is uncertain. The V end was cut by 4 bases, the J end by 5 bases, with 9 bases between. CDR1 and CDR2 (germline): SGHDN, FVKESK. This CDR3 spans 12 amino acids. CDR3 DNA: TGTGCCAGCAGCCCTGGCTTCGACGAGCAGTACTTC. This codes for CASSPGFDEQYF. The full variable domain, rest sourced from reference TRBV14 and TRBJ2-7, is EAGVTQFPSHSVIEKGQTVTLRCDPISGHDNLYWYRRVMGKEIKFLLHFVKESKQDESGMPNNRFLAERTGGTYSTLKVQPAELEDSGVYFCASSPGFDEQYFGPGTRLTVT.

This clonotype has only a few counts. The V call is TRBV7-2, the J call TRBJ2-3; D might be TRBD2 (5 bases). Deletions cut 5 bases from V and 2 bases from J, with 14 bases between. CDR1 and CDR2 (germline): SGHTA, FQGNSA. The CDR3 is 15 residues long. CDR3 sequence reads: CASSLGGIFTDTQYF. Here the CDR3 DNA reads TGTGCCAGCAGCCTAGGAGGAATCTTCACAGATACGCAGTATTTT. Combining the CDR3 with reference TRBV7-2 and TRBJ2-3 gives the whole variable domain GAGVSQSPSNKVTEKGKDVELRCDPISGHTALYWYRQSLGQGLEFLIYFQGNSAPDKSGLPSDRFSAERTGGSVSTLTIQRTQQEDSAVYLCASSLGGIFTDTQYFGPGTRLTVL.

This clonotype was observed many times. The rearrangement joins TRBV6-5 to TRBJ2-3, with 10 bases that match TRBD2. V lost 6 bases and J lost 4; bases outside the gene matches: 10. The CDR3 has 16 amino acids. Germline V gene lookup returns CDR1 MNHEY and CDR2 SVGAGI. In DNA, the CDR3 is TGTGCCAGCAGAAGTGGGGCTAGCGGGAGACCAGATACGCAGTATTTT. Translation: CASRSGASGRPDTQYF.

With respect to this clonotype: It may be a read error: a sequence one base away is much more abundant. No conserved phenylalanine or tryptophan ends this CDR3, so it is likely a read error. V is TRBV7-2 and J is TRBJ1-1; perhaps TRBD1 as D (6 bases). V shed 4 bases and J shed 0 bases, with 15 bases lying between them. The CDR3 runs to 16 residues. Germline V gives CDR1 SGHTA, CDR2 FQGNSA. The CDR3 DNA follows: TGTGCCAGCAGCTGGGTACAGGGAGAGATGAACACTGAAGCTTTCTTA. It encodes CASSWVQGEMNTEAFL.

This clonotype occurred a few times. V usage is TRBV6-2 or TRBV6-3 and J usage is TRBJ1-1; D remains ambiguous. The CDR3 runs to 15 residues. The V gene lost 4 bases and the J gene lost 0 bases, with 12 bases spanning the gap. Germline values: CDR1 MNHEY, CDR2 SVGEGT. This CDR3 is CASSSGGYMNTEAFF. CDR3 DNA sequence: TGTGCCAGCAGTTCGGGCGGATACATGAACACTGAAGCTTTCTTT.

Many counts were recorded for this clonotype. The chain joins TRBV7-2 to TRBJ2-3, with a possible D match to TRBD2 (6 bases). Germline V lookup: CDR1 SGHTA, CDR2 FQGNSA. Between the trimmed V and J ends, which lost 8 bases and 4 bases, there was a span of 13 bases. The CDR3 covers 13 residues. CDR3 nucleotide sequence: TGTGCCAGCCTAAGGGGAGGAGCAGATACGCAGTATTTT. It codes for CASLRGGADTQYF.

This clonotype has just a few counts. The chain carries TRBV15 and TRBJ2-1; no clear D. CDR1 is LNHNV and CDR2 is YYDKDF in the germline V gene (reference sequence). The germline V and J ends were trimmed by 0 bases and 8 bases, with 8 bases remaining between them. This CDR3 spans 13 amino acids. The CDR3 loop reads CATSREFGYEQFF. The CDR3 DNA sequence: TGTGCCACCAGCAGAGAGTTCGGCTATGAGCAGTTCTTC.

This clonotype was seen ten or more times. The chain links TRBV7-2 to TRBJ1-1; D gene ambiguous. Trimming cost V 5 bases and J 1 base, with 14 bases left between them. The germline gives CDR1 SGHTA, CDR2 FQGNSA. CDR3 size: 15 residues. The CDR3 bases are TGTGCCAGCAGCCCCCTAGGACGGTCGAACACTGAAGCTTTCTTT. Its translation is CASSPLGRSNTEAFF.

The CDR3 nucleotides read TGTGCCAGCTCACCATCCGTGGGGGGCCTAACTACTAATTCACCCCTCCACTTT. Translation gives CASSPSVGGLTTNSPLHF. The rearrangement uses TRBV18 and TRBJ1-6; D is possibly TRBD1 (6 bases). The CDR3 is 18 amino acids. Trimming took off 2 bases at V and 6 bases at J, with 20 bases between the two ends. From germline, CDR1 is KGHSH and CDR2 LQKENI.

This clonotype was seen only a few times. V and J are TRBV28 and TRBJ2-1, with D perhaps TRBD2 (5 bases). The germline V gene has CDR1 MDHEN and CDR2 SYDVKM. The CDR3 covers 14 residues. Trimming shortened V by 7 bases and J by 8 bases, and 18 bases separated the two germline ends. The CDR3 coding sequence is TGTGCCAGCACCGGGATCCGGGGTGAACATGAGCAGTTCTTC. This sequence encodes CASTGIRGEHEQFF.